A single sample gave rise to the 3 T cell receptor beta chains below, sequenced in a study of T cell responses to AZD1222 COVID-19 vaccine. The method was immunoSEQ multiplex PCR; TCRdb's version includes in-frame clones alone and lacks a portion of them. Of approximately 99,000 clones listed, roughly nine tenths are singletons. Sequenced here: peripheral blood, sampled on day 0 of MenACWY control vaccination. The receptors shown here come from an adult in good health.

The V and J genes are TRBV28 and TRBJ2-7; 7 positions agree with TRBD1. With V trimmed by 1 base and J by 6 bases, 12 bases remained unmatched. Germline loops: CDR1 MDHEN, CDR2 SYDVKM. The CDR3 is 16 amino acids. The CDR3 bases are TGTGCCAGCAGTTTATTGGAAAGGGGGCGCCGAGGCGAGCAGTACTTC. Translated: CASSLLERGRRGEQYF.

The chain couples TRBV30 to TRBJ1-2; the D is unclear. The germline gives CDR1 GTSNPN, CDR2 SVGIG (reference sequence). The CDR3 has 13 amino acids. Deletions cut 4 bases from V and 4 bases from J, with 13 bases between. CDR3 coding DNA: TGTGCCTGGACCCGAAACCTTGGCTATGGCTACACCTTC. This codes for CAWTRNLGYGYTF.

The chain joins TRBV11-1 to TRBJ2-3; D is unresolved. CDR3 length: 14 residues. Germline V gives CDR1 SGHAT, CDR2 FQDESV (reference sequence). V was shortened by 2 bases and J by 3 bases, with 9 bases between the two germline ends. CDR3 sequence: CASSLSVVTDTQYF. CDR3 nucleotides: TGTGCCAGCAGCTTATCTGTAGTGACAGATACGCAGTATTTT. Full variable domain (remainder filled in from reference TRBV11-1 and TRBJ2-3): EAEVAQSPRYKITEKSQAVAFWCDPISGHATLYWYRQILGQGPELLVQFQDESVVDDSQLPKDRFSAERLKGVDSTLKIQPAELGDSAMYLCASSLSVVTDTQYFGPGTRLTVL.